This T cell receptor (beta chain) comes out of a study of monozygotic twins with inflammatory bowel disease. No DNA is given; TCRdb re-called the 5' RACE reads and lists each CDR3 protein once. Its table lists under 200,000 distinct CDR3 sequences. Study results and limitations: The co-twins with IBD showed lower TCRbeta diversity (inverse Simpson) than their healthy siblings. Compared with healthy twins, IBD patients shared fewer clonotypes with others, especially with disease activity.

In regard to this clonotype: Its antigen is currently unknown.

Specimen: blood. The receptor was isolated from a human donor with ulcerative colitis or Crohn's disease, or a healthy co-twin of an affected twin (not recorded which).

This CDR3 is CASSWDSSNQPQHF. This chain uses TRBV5-1 with TRBJ1-5; the D gene TCRdb calls, TRBD1, cannot be checked with no DNA. The CDR3 covers 14 residues. CDR1 is SGHRS, CDR2 YFSETQ, per germline.